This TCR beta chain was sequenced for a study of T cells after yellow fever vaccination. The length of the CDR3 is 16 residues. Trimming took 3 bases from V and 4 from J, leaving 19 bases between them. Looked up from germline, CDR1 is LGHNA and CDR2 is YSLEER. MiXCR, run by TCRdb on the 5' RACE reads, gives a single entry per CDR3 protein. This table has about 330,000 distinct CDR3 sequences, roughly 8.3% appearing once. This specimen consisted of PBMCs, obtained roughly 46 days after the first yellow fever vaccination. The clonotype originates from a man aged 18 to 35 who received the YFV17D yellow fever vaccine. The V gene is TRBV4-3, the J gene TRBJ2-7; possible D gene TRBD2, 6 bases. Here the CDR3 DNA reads TGCGCCAGCAGCCATATAACCGGGACTTTCGAATACGAGCAGTACTTC. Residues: CASSHITGTFEYEQYF.